This T cell receptor beta chain was sequenced in a study of T cell responses to AZD1222 COVID-19 vaccine. Assay used: immunoSEQ multiplex PCR; TCRdb lists only in-frame clones, some missing. The table has around 140,000 clones, nearly 95% seen once. V lost 2 bases and J lost 5, with 19 bases in between. The V gene's germline CDR1 is KGHSY and CDR2 FQNENV. This CDR3 contains 17 residues. This rearrangement joins TRBV16 to TRBJ1-5; D uncertain. The sequence came from an adult in good health. This sample comprised peripheral blood, obtained on day 0 of AZD1222 vaccination. CDR3 nucleotides: TGTGCCAGCAGCCAAGCAATAAATCGGCCAGGAGATCAGCCCCAGCATTTT. Its translation is CASSQAINRPGDQPQHF. Complete variable domain (other parts from reference TRBV16 and TRBJ1-5): GEEVAQTPKHLVRGEGQKAKLYCAPIKGHSYVFWYQQVLKNEFKFLISFQNENVFDETGMPKERFSAKCLPNSPCSLEIQATKLEDSAVYFCASSQAINRPGDQPQHFGDGTRLSIL.